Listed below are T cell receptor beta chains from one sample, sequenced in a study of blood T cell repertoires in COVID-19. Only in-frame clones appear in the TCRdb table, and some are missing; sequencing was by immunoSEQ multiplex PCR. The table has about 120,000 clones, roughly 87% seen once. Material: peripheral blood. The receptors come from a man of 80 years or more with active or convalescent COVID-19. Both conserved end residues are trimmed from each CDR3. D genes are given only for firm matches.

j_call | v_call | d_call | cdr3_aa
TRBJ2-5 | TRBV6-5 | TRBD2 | ASSVAGGPAQY
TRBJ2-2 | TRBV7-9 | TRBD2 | ASSFSPGLVGGELF
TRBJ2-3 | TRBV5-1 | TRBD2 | ASSPGLEYVGDTQY
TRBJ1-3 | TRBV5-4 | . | ASSFREGNTIY
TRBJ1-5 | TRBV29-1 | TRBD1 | SVLEQDRGRNQPQH
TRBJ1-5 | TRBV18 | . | ASFSGGSNQPQH
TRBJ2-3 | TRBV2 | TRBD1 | ASSEGQGPDTQY
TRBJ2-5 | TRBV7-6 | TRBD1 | ASSLAGVRGETQY
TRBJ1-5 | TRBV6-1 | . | ASSEAMGGYSNQPQH
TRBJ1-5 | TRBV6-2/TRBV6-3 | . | ASSRTGTLDQPQH
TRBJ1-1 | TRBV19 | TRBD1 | ASSARTGGLNTEAF
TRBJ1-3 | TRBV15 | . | ATSRGFTGISGNTIY
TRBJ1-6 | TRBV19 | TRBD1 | ASSIGDSYFSPLH
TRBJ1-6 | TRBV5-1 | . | ASSLAPQGNNSPLH
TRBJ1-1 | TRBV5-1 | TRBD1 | ASSRRTGNTEAF
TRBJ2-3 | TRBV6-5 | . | ASKQDKTRTDTQY
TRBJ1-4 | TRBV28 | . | ASSFERADEKLF